The entry that follows covers one TCR beta chain sequence. V lost 4 bases and J lost 6, with 15 bases in between. Per the germline V gene, CDR1 is MNHEY and CDR2 is SMNVEV (reference sequence). This CDR3 has 14 residues. Clones were read by immunoSEQ multiplex PCR, and TCRdb kept only the in-frame ones, dropping some. The sample includes 300,000 to 400,000 clones, roughly 90% of them seen just once. This record belongs to a study of cytomegalovirus exposure and HLA in healthy donors. The chain has TRBV27 and TRBJ1-2; D may be TRBD1 (6 bases). What was sequenced was PBMCs. This receptor was identified in a woman aged 18-35 years in good health and CMV-seronegative. The CDR3 nucleotides read TGTGCCAGCAGTTCACAGGGTTGGAGTGATGGCTACACCTTC. It specifies CASSSQGWSDGYTF.